The 23 T cell receptor beta chains below all came from one sample that was sequenced in a study of OX40 agonist ivuxolimab in advanced cancers. Some clones are missing from TCRdb's copy, which holds only in-frame ones; the method was immunoSEQ multiplex PCR. The profile covers about 45,000 clones, with 75% to 85% appearing a single time and more than 9% taken by the ten largest. Here the sequenced sample was CD4+ or CD8+ T cells sorted from blood, taken in a trial of the OX40 agonist ivuxolimab. These receptors were obtained from an adult with an advanced solid tumor such as melanoma, head and neck, liver or kidney cancer.

The chain recombines TRBV5-1 with TRBJ2-2; TRBD1 matches at 11 bases. Germline CDR1 reads SGHRS; CDR2 reads YFSETQ. This CDR3 spans 16 amino acids. Germline trimming cut 0 bases from V and 5 bases from J; bases unmatched to any gene: 3. For the CDR3, the DNA is TGCGCCAGCAGCTTGGCGGGGACAGGGGGGACCGGGGAGCTGTTTTTT. Its translation: CASSLAGTGGTGELFF. The variable domain in full, completed from reference TRBV5-1 and TRBJ2-2, reads KAGVTQTPRYLIKTRGQQVTLSCSPISGHRSVSWYQQTPGQGLQFLFEYFSETQRNKGNFPGRFSGRQFSNSRSEMNVSTLELGDSALYLCASSLAGTGGTGELFFGEGSRLTVL.

The chain has TRBV5-5 and TRBJ2-7, with D unclear. V dropped 2 bases and J dropped 2 bases, with 8 bases sitting between them. The CDR3 is 13 residues long. Germline CDR1 reads SGHKS; CDR2 reads YYEKEE (reference sequence). CDR3 nucleotides: TGTGCCAGCAGCTTCAGCCTCCCCTACGAGCAGTACTTC. It codes for CASSFSLPYEQYF.

Notes on this clone: This CDR3 fails to terminate in the conserved phenylalanine or tryptophan, so it likely reflects a read error. For the CDR3, the DNA is TGTGCCAGCAGTGGCCGGTCAGGGTTGGGTCATTTGGATACGCAGTATCTT. It yields the protein CASSGRSGLGHLDTQYL. V usage is TRBV28 and J usage is TRBJ2-3; a weak D match, TRBD1 (5 bases). Germline assignment: CDR1 MDHEN and CDR2 SYDVKM. This CDR3 contains 17 residues. Between the trimmed V and J ends, which lost 5 bases and 6 bases, there was a span of 24 bases.

This clone has just one count. The J gene is TRBJ1-1, the V gene TRBV2; unclear D gene. V lost 7 bases and J 2 bases, leaving 11 bases between the germline ends. This CDR3 has 13 amino acids. Germline V gene sequence: CDR1 SNHLY, CDR2 FYNNEI. CDR3 region: CASKKEINTEAFF. The CDR3 DNA is TGTGCCAGCAAAAAGGAAATCAACACTGAAGCTTTCTTT. The entire variable domain, with the rest obtained from reference TRBV2 and TRBJ1-1, is as follows: EPEVTQTPSHQVTQMGQEVILRCVPISNHLYFYWYRQILGQKVEFLVSFYNNEISEKSEIFDDQFSVERPDGSNFTLKIRSTKLEDSAMYFCASKKEINTEAFFGQGTRLTVV.

This clone showed up just once. The chain links TRBV10-3 to TRBJ1-1, with TRBD1 identical over 10 bases. CDR1 is ENHRY and CDR2 is SYGVKD in the germline V gene. The CDR3 contains 16 residues. The trim removed 4 bases at V and 6 bases at J, leaving 11 bases unmatched. The DNA for the CDR3 is TGTGCCATCAGTGCCGGGACAGGGGTCCCCAAGCCTGAAGCTTTCTTT. As protein: CAISAGTGVPKPEAFF.

V is TRBV6-6 and J is TRBJ1-1, with D perhaps matching TRBD1 (5 bases). Trimming took 0 bases from V and 6 from J, leaving 11 bases between them. The CDR3 totals 14 residues. Looked up from germline, CDR1 is MNHNY and CDR2 is SVGAGI (reference sequence). The CDR3 coding sequence is TGTGCCAGCAGTTACTCCGGGGGGAAGGCTGAAGCTTTCTTT. This gives the protein CASSYSGGKAEAFF.

This sequence joins TRBV7-3 and TRBJ2-1, with TRBD2 identical over 8 bases. The V segment lost 7 bases and the J segment 9 bases; nucleotides outside the gene matches: 14. The CDR3 has 15 amino acids. Germline V gives CDR1 SGHTA, CDR2 FQGTGA. CDR3 in DNA: TGTGCCAGCACCCCCCGGGGGGGGCTACATAGTGAGCAGTTCTTC. This gives the protein CASTPRGGLHSEQFF.

The rearrangement links TRBV18 to TRBJ1-4; D unresolved. Trimming shortened V by 0 bases and J by 8 bases, and 10 bases separated the two germline ends. CDR1 KGHSH and CDR2 LQKENI come from the germline V gene. The CDR3 spans 14 residues. The DNA for the CDR3 is TGTGCCAGCTCACCACCAGGGTTTCGGGAAAAACTGTTTTTT. Amino acids: CASSPPGFREKLFF.

The rearrangement links TRBV5-1 to TRBJ2-1; 11 bases fit TRBD2. The CDR3 consists of 16 residues. Germline V gene sequence: CDR1 SGHRS, CDR2 YFSETQ. The junction had 6 bases not matched to a gene; V was cut back by 4 bases and J by 3 bases. The CDR3 is CASSTTGTSGYNEQFF. As DNA, the CDR3 is TGCGCCAGCAGCACTACCGGGACTAGCGGCTACAATGAGCAGTTCTTC.

J is TRBJ1-5 and V is TRBV28; 9 bases fit TRBD1. The V gene's germline CDR1 is MDHEN and CDR2 SYDVKM. CDR3 length: 15 residues. Trimming cost V 10 bases and J 9 bases; bases outside gene matches: 16. The chain's CDR3 is CATDPDRGRIWPQHF. CDR3 nucleotide sequence: TGTGCCACCGACCCAGACAGGGGGAGGATTTGGCCCCAGCATTTT.

V and J are TRBV10-3 and TRBJ1-5; no definite D call. Trimming shortened V by 2 bases and J by 7 bases, and 15 bases separated the two germline ends. Germline V CDR1 and CDR2: ENHRY, SYGVKD. The CDR3 is 15 residues long. The DNA of the CDR3 is TGTGCCATCAGTGAGGCTGTTAACTTGGACCAGCCCCAGCATTTT. It is translated as CAISEAVNLDQPQHF.

V is TRBV18 and J is TRBJ2-3, with D possibly being TRBD2 (6 bases). This CDR3 is 18 amino acids long. CDR1 and CDR2 (germline): KGHSH, LQKENI. The V end was cut by 3 bases, the J end by 2 bases, with 21 bases between. The CDR3 DNA is TGTGCCAGCTCACCCAAAGCTACAGGACTACAGGACACAGATACGCAGTATTTT. Translating gives CASSPKATGLQDTDTQYF.

In this sample, this clone turned up a few times. The rearrangement uses TRBV9 and TRBJ1-3; D remains ambiguous. The CDR3 runs 14 residues. The germline V gene has CDR1 SGDLS and CDR2 YYNGEE. Trimming shortened V by 4 bases and J by 5 bases, and 13 bases separated the two germline ends. The CDR3: CASSLGTTRNTIYF. In DNA, the CDR3 is TGTGCCAGCAGCTTGGGAACCACCAGAAACACCATATATTTT.

V is TRBV27 and J is TRBJ1-5; a possible D gene is TRBD1 (5 bases). This CDR3 is built from 14 residues. Germline loops: CDR1 MNHEY, CDR2 SMNVEV (reference sequence). The ends were cut back, 6 bases at V and 1 base at J, with 10 bases in the middle. CDR3 sequence (DNA): TGTGCCAGCAGCCAGGGATCCAGCAATCAGCCCCAGCATTTT. Encoded protein: CASSQGSSNQPQHF.

This chain joins TRBV5-5 and TRBJ2-7, with D possibly matching TRBD2 (5 bases). The CDR3 consists of 16 residues. V was clipped by 0 bases and J by 4 bases, with 17 bases between them. CDR1 and CDR2 (germline): SGHKS, YYEKEE (reference sequence). The chain's CDR3 is CASSLDPVAPAYEQYF. In DNA form, the CDR3 reads TGTGCCAGCAGCTTGGATCCGGTAGCGCCGGCTTACGAGCAGTACTTC.

The CDR3 DNA is TGTGCCAGCAGTTCCTGGGCGGGAGCCCAAGAGACCCAGTACTTC. Protein: CASSSWAGAQETQYF. V and J are TRBV27 and TRBJ2-5; 7 positions agree with TRBD2. CDR3 length: 15 amino acids. V shed 4 bases, J shed 1 base, and the junction held 6 bases outside the gene matches. The germline V gene encodes CDR1 MNHEY and CDR2 SMNVEV (reference sequence).

The chain couples TRBV27 to TRBJ2-1, with TRBD2 matching 12 bases. The CDR3 is made up of 16 amino acids. Per germline, CDR1 MNHEY and CDR2 SMNVEV (reference sequence). The V segment lost 5 bases and the J segment 7 bases; nucleotides outside the gene matches: 9. The CDR3 DNA is TGTGCCAGCAGTACGACTAGCGGGAGCGTTTTTAATGAGCAGTTCTTC. This sequence encodes CASSTTSGSVFNEQFF.

This chain joins TRBV2 and TRBJ2-7; the match to TRBD2 covers 8 bases. V was clipped by 11 bases and J by 5 bases; unmatched bases: 8. The germline CDR1 and CDR2 sequences are SNHLY and FYNNEI. This CDR3 is 12 amino acids long. CDR3 protein: CARGGWGHEQYF. CDR3 sequence (DNA): TGTGCCCGGGGGGGTTGGGGGCACGAGCAGTACTTC.

This clone has more than one count but fewer than ten. In nucleotides, the CDR3 is TGTGCCAGCAGAACAGACAGGTTTTCCTACGAGCAGTACTTC. It translates to CASRTDRFSYEQYF. The chain joins TRBV5-4 to TRBJ2-7, with D tentatively TRBD1 (6 bases). V was shortened by 5 bases and J by 1 base, with 13 bases between the two germline ends. CDR3 length: 14 amino acids. Looked up from germline, CDR1 is SGHNT and CDR2 is YYREEE (reference sequence).

J is TRBJ2-7 and V is TRBV6-5; unclear D gene. Trimming removed 4 bases from V and 4 bases from J, with 11 bases in between. Germline V gives CDR1 MNHEY, CDR2 SVGAGI. The CDR3 consists of 13 residues. The CDR3: CASSFLTEYEQYF. The DNA of the CDR3 is TGTGCCAGCAGTTTCCTGACGGAATACGAGCAGTACTTC.

J is TRBJ2-4 and V is TRBV5-1; D is ambiguous. The V gene lost 0 bases and the J gene lost 2 bases, with 3 bases spanning the gap. This CDR3 has 13 residues. CDR1 SGHRS and CDR2 YFSETQ come from the germline V gene. The CDR3 sequence: CASSLDTKNIQYF. The DNA of the CDR3 is TGCGCCAGCAGCTTGGATACCAAAAACATTCAGTACTTC.

The rearrangement uses TRBV28 and TRBJ2-3; 7 positions match TRBD2. V gave up 1 base and J gave up 4 bases; unmatched junction bases: 8. CDR1 is MDHEN, CDR2 SYDVKM, per germline. CDR3 size: 16 residues. The CDR3 nucleotides read TGTGCCAGCAGTTTATTGGGGGGGACCGGGGCAGATACGCAGTATTTT. It is translated as CASSLLGGTGADTQYF.

The genes are TRBV5-4 and TRBJ2-7, with D unresolved. V lost 1 base to trimming and J lost 4 bases, with 12 bases between them. This CDR3 is built from 14 residues. Per the germline V gene, CDR1 is SGHNT and CDR2 is YYREEE (reference sequence). The CDR3 DNA follows: TGTGCCAGCAGCTTGAAGGGAACTCCTTACGAGCAGTACTTC. As protein: CASSLKGTPYEQYF.